Below, 22 T cell receptor beta chains from the same sample are listed, as sequenced in a study of blood T cell repertoires in COVID-19. Libraries were prepared by immunoSEQ multiplex PCR; TCRdb keeps only in-frame clonotypes and omits some of them. The sample yields a few hundred thousand clones, around 84% seen once. The sample comprised peripheral blood. The receptors here all came from an elderly woman with COVID-19, enrolled during active disease.

The CDR3 DNA reads as TGTGCCAGCAGCTTAAGGGGGGGGTACACCTTC. Its protein is CASSLRGGYTF. J is TRBJ1-2 and V is TRBV7-2, with a possible D match to TRBD1 (6 bases). This CDR3 is 11 amino acids long. Germline CDR1 is SGHTA and CDR2 is FQGNSA. V lost 2 bases and J 11 bases, leaving 9 bases between the germline ends.

The rearrangement links TRBV19 to TRBJ1-4, with a weak D call TRBD1 (5 bases). V lost 6 bases and J 0 bases, leaving 8 bases between the germline ends. The CDR3 sequence is 14 residues long. Germline loops: CDR1 LNHDA, CDR2 SQIVND (reference sequence). The CDR3 DNA follows: TGTGCCAGTAGCACAGGAACAACTAATGAAAAACTGTTTTTT. As protein: CASSTGTTNEKLFF.

The chain couples TRBV7-9 to TRBJ1-3; weak D call: TRBD1 (5 bases). The CDR3 consists of 14 residues. V shed 3 bases and J shed 1 base, with 7 bases lying between them. Germline CDR1 is SEHNR and CDR2 is FQNEAQ (reference sequence). The CDR3: CASSFRVSGNTIYF. The DNA of the CDR3 is TGTGCCAGCAGCTTCAGGGTATCTGGAAACACCATATATTTT. The full variable domain, rest sourced from reference TRBV7-9 and TRBJ1-3, is DTGVSQNPRHKITKRGQNVTFRCDPISEHNRLYWYRQTLGQGPEFLTYFQNEAQLEKSRLLSDRFSAERPKGSFSTLEIQRTEQGDSAMYLCASSFRVSGNTIYFGEGSWLTVV.

The genes are TRBV4-1 and TRBJ1-6, with no clear D. The CDR3 is 15 amino acids. V lost 1 base and J 5 bases, leaving 9 bases between the germline ends. Germline lookup yields CDR1 MGHRA and CDR2 YSYEKL. The CDR3: CASSQGGLNNSPLHF. The CDR3 DNA reads as TGCGCCAGCAGCCAAGGAGGGTTGAATAATTCACCCCTCCACTTT.

The sample holds a few counts of this clone. The chain is built from TRBV15 and TRBJ2-6, with a possible D match to TRBD2 (6 bases). The germline CDR1 and CDR2 sequences are LNHNV and YYDKDF (reference sequence). The CDR3 loop spans 17 amino acids. V shed 0 bases and J shed 3 bases, with 12 bases lying between them. CDR3 amino acids: CATSRDREPGGANVLTF. Here the CDR3 DNA reads TGTGCCACCAGCAGAGATCGGGAGCCCGGTGGGGCCAACGTCCTGACTTTC.

This chain connects TRBV3-1 (or the pseudogene TRBV3-2) to TRBJ1-1, with D perhaps TRBD1 (5 bases). Germline lookup yields CDR1 LGHDT and CDR2 YNNKEL (reference sequence). Trimming shortened V by 4 bases and J by 2 bases, and 20 bases separated the two germline ends. This CDR3 has 17 amino acids. Here the CDR3 reads CASSRGYRASGNTEAFF. In DNA form, the CDR3 reads TGTGCCAGCAGCCGGGGCTATCGGGCGTCCGGAAACACTGAAGCTTTCTTT.

This clone appeared a few times. CDR3 nucleotides: TGTGCCAGCAGTCGGGACAGGGATGGGACCCAGTACTTC. Translation: CASSRDRDGTQYF. This rearrangement joins TRBV5-4 to TRBJ2-5; 9 bases are a match to TRBD1. Unmatched junction bases numbered 6, after V lost 5 bases and J lost 7 bases. Germline CDR1 and CDR2: SGHNT and YYREEE (reference sequence). The CDR3 sequence is 13 residues long. Based on the CDR3 plus reference TRBV5-4 and TRBJ2-5, the full variable domain is ETGVTQSPTHLIKTRGQQVTLRCSSQSGHNTVSWYQQALGQGPQFIFQYYREEENGRGNFPPRFSGLQFPNYSSELNVNALELDDSALYLCASSRDRDGTQYFGPGTRLLVL.

The chain uses TRBV19 and TRBJ1-5; 7 bases align to TRBD1. V dropped 9 bases and J dropped 5; count of bases not matched to a gene: 7. The CDR3 consists of 13 residues. The germline CDR1 and CDR2 sequences are LNHDA and SQIVND (reference sequence). This CDR3 is CASRDSQYQPQHF. The CDR3 DNA reads as TGTGCCAGCCGGGACAGTCAATATCAGCCCCAGCATTTT.

The J gene is TRBJ1-1, the V gene TRBV28; D is perhaps TRBD1 (5 bases). Germline V CDR1 and CDR2: MDHEN, SYDVKM. With 3 bases removed from V and 5 bases from J, the gap between germline ends came to 13 bases. The CDR3 contains 14 residues. CDR3: CASSFGGAGTEAFF. Written as DNA, the CDR3 is TGTGCCAGCAGTTTCGGCGGGGCGGGGACTGAAGCTTTCTTT. Filled out from reference TRBV28 and TRBJ1-1, the complete variable domain reads DVKVTQSSRYLVKRTGEKVFLECVQDMDHENMFWYRQDPGLGLRLIYFSYDVKMKEKGDIPEGYSVSREKKERFSLILESASTNQTSMYLCASSFGGAGTEAFFGQGTRLTVV.

The chain recombines TRBV6-5 with TRBJ1-5; D unclear. This CDR3 comprises 13 residues. The germline V and J ends were trimmed by 6 bases and 0 bases, with 6 bases remaining between them. The germline V gene encodes CDR1 MNHEY and CDR2 SVGAGI. CDR3 nucleotides: TGTGCCAGCAGAATTAATAGCAATCAGCCCCAGCATTTT. Amino acids: CASRINSNQPQHF.

As DNA, the CDR3 is TGCAGCGTCGCCGTACAGGGGCCTCTAGCCCACTACGAGCAGTACGTC. It is translated as CSVAVQGPLAHYEQYV. The chain couples TRBV29-1 to TRBJ2-7; 7 nucleotides match TRBD1. The germline gives CDR1 SQVTM, CDR2 ANQGSEA. V shed 6 bases and J 3 bases; nucleotides not matched to a gene: 17. CDR3 length equals 16 residues.

The chain joins TRBV7-4 to TRBJ2-7, with TRBD1 matching over 8 bases. Looked up from germline, CDR1 is SGHVT and CDR2 is SQSDAQ. V lost 6 bases to trimming and J lost 3 bases; unmatched junction nucleotides: 19. The CDR3 is 18 residues long. The CDR3 is CASRFPWTGRKACYEQYF. CDR3 coding DNA: TGTGCCAGCAGGTTCCCCTGGACAGGGAGAAAAGCTTGCTACGAGCAGTACTTC.

This clone was picked up one time. The chain uses TRBV6-5 and TRBJ2-2; 8 positions agree with TRBD1. The CDR3 has 15 amino acids. Per the germline V gene, CDR1 is MNHEY and CDR2 is SVGAGI. V lost 4 bases to trimming and J lost 9 bases; unmatched junction nucleotides: 10. In nucleotides, the CDR3 is TGTGCCAGCAGTTCTGACAGGGGAATGCCGCGGGAGCTGTTTTTT. This codes for CASSSDRGMPRELFF.

The chain carries TRBV5-4 and TRBJ1-1, with no clear D. Germline-derived CDR1 and CDR2 are SGHNT and YYREEE (reference sequence). This CDR3 comprises 14 residues. The V end was cut by 3 bases, the J end by 2 bases, with 11 bases between. This CDR3 reads CASSSIGRNTEAFF. CDR3 sequence (DNA): TGTGCCAGCAGCTCCATTGGCAGAAACACTGAAGCTTTCTTT. The whole variable domain, remainder taken from reference TRBV5-4 and TRBJ1-1, is ETGVTQSPTHLIKTRGQQVTLRCSSQSGHNTVSWYQQALGQGPQFIFQYYREEENGRGNFPPRFSGLQFPNYSSELNVNALELDDSALYLCASSSIGRNTEAFFGQGTRLTVV.

The V call is TRBV30, the J call TRBJ1-4; TRBD1 might be the D (6 bases). Germline V gives CDR1 GTSNPN, CDR2 SVGIG (reference sequence). V was shortened by 6 bases and J by 0 bases, with 26 bases between the two germline ends. This CDR3 contains 19 residues. CDR3 loop: CACLGTVRGPFATNEKLFF. The CDR3 DNA reads TGTGCCTGCCTAGGGACGGTCAGGGGCCCGTTTGCAACTAATGAAAAACTGTTTTTT.

The J gene is TRBJ2-3, the V gene TRBV6-1; D remains ambiguous. This CDR3 is 14 amino acids long. V was cut by 3 bases and J by 1 base, with 8 bases left in between. CDR1 and CDR2 from the germline V gene are MNHNS and SASEGT. CDR3 nucleotide sequence: TGTGCCAGCAGTGATCATCAGGGCACAGATACGCAGTATTTT. Translated: CASSDHQGTDTQYF.

The V gene is TRBV7-9, the J gene TRBJ2-5; 12 nucleotides agree with TRBD2. This CDR3 has 16 residues. The trim removed 2 bases at V and 5 bases at J, leaving 6 bases unmatched. Per the germline V gene, CDR1 is SEHNR and CDR2 is FQNEAQ (reference sequence). This chain's CDR3 is CASSLTLAGGFETQYF. The DNA for the CDR3 is TGTGCCAGCAGCTTAACACTAGCGGGGGGCTTTGAGACCCAGTACTTC.

The chain combines TRBV5-6 with TRBJ2-1; 8 positions match TRBD2. The J segment lost 4 bases and the V segment lost 5 bases, leaving 8 bases of the junction unmatched. Looked up from germline, CDR1 is SGHDT and CDR2 is YYEEEE. CDR3 size: 15 residues. Here the CDR3 reads CASSFRGGRYNEQFF. In DNA form, the CDR3 reads TGTGCCAGCAGTTTCCGGGGGGGCCGATACAATGAGCAGTTCTTC.

The gene calls are TRBV28 and TRBJ1-2; 7 positions agree with TRBD1. There are 16 residues in the CDR3. CDR1 and CDR2 (germline): MDHEN, SYDVKM. J lost 2 bases, V lost 6 bases, and 12 bases had no gene match. CDR3 sequence reads: CASSSPATTGNYGYTF. The CDR3 DNA sequence: TGTGCCAGCAGCTCTCCTGCTACGACAGGGAACTATGGCTACACCTTC.

This chain connects TRBV7-6 to TRBJ1-2, with no clear D. V dropped 4 bases and J dropped 8 bases, with 14 bases sitting between them. This CDR3 region has 13 residues. Germline lookup yields CDR1 SGHVS and CDR2 FNYEAQ. CDR3 in DNA: TGTGCCAGCAGCTGGACGGGAGGAAGCGGCTACACCTTC. Residues: CASSWTGGSGYTF.

The rearrangement links TRBV11-2 to TRBJ1-2; weak D call: TRBD1 (6 bases). The ends were cut back, 5 bases at V and 2 bases at J, with 12 bases in the middle. Germline assignment: CDR1 SGHAT and CDR2 FQNNGV. The CDR3 is made up of 14 amino acids. The CDR3 sequence: CASSRATGNYGYTF. Written as DNA, the CDR3 is TGTGCCAGCAGCCGAGCTACAGGGAACTATGGCTACACCTTC.

This chain joins TRBV28 and TRBJ2-7, with 8 bases identical to TRBD1. Losses at the gene ends were 3 bases for V and 4 bases for J; bases not matched to a gene: 8. CDR3 length equals 15 residues. CDR1 is MDHEN and CDR2 is SYDVKM in the germline V gene. The CDR3 DNA sequence: TGTGCCAGCAGTTTCGCCAGGGGGCAAGTGTACGAGCAGTACTTC. It translates to CASSFARGQVYEQYF.